These 10 T cell receptor beta chains share one sample of origin, sequenced in a study of blood T cell repertoires in COVID-19. Sequencing was performed with immunoSEQ multiplex PCR; in TCRdb, only in-frame clones are kept and a portion is missing. The table includes 200,000 or so clones, approximately 91% detected once. Sequenced material: peripheral blood. The receptors were sampled from a man aged 65 to 85 with active or convalescent COVID-19.

The chain uses TRBV5-6 and TRBJ2-3, with D perhaps TRBD2 (6 bases). Germline V gene sequence: CDR1 SGHDT, CDR2 YYEEEE. Trimming took off 1 base at V and 4 bases at J, with 13 bases between the two ends. CDR3 size: 15 residues. In nucleotides, the CDR3 is TGTGCCAGCAGCTTGAACGGGGGTAATGCAGATACGCAGTATTTT. Protein product: CASSLNGGNADTQYF.

This sequence joins TRBV4-2 and TRBJ1-5, with D unclear. The germline V and J ends were trimmed by 3 bases and 1 base, with 13 bases remaining between them. This CDR3 comprises 16 residues. The germline CDR1 and CDR2 sequences are LGHNA and YNFKEQ. The CDR3 bases are TGTGCCAGCAGCCATGACCCGGAGGTGAGCAATCAGCCCCAGCATTTT. Protein: CASSHDPEVSNQPQHF.

A note on this clone: The junction differs from germline at one of its ends, possibly a read error. The rearrangement uses TRBV7-7 and TRBJ2-3; TRBD1 might be the D (5 bases). CDR3 size: 13 residues. The germline gives CDR1 SSHAT, CDR2 FNYEAQ (reference sequence). The chain's CDR3 is CASSRQLADTQYF. CDR3 sequence (DNA): TGTGCTAGCAGCAGACAGTTAGCAGATACGCAGTATTTT.

The chain employs TRBV7-2 and TRBJ1-2; D may be TRBD1 (5 bases). Germline lookup yields CDR1 SGHTA and CDR2 FQGNSA. Trimming removed 5 bases at V and 4 bases at J, with 14 bases between. This CDR3 contains 14 residues. CDR3 sequence reads: CASSPSGGSYGYTF. CDR3 DNA: TGTGCCAGCAGCCCGAGCGGGGGGAGCTATGGCTACACCTTC.

The chain couples TRBV18 to TRBJ2-7; 9 bases fit TRBD1. CDR1 KGHSH and CDR2 LQKENI come from the germline V gene. With 3 bases clipped from V and 1 base from J, the junction kept 1 base outside the gene matches. The CDR3 spans 14 residues. The CDR3 DNA sequence: TGTGCCAGCTCACCGACAGGGGGATCCTACGAGCAGTACTTC. This sequence encodes CASSPTGGSYEQYF.

This chain joins TRBV9 and TRBJ2-3; D unresolved. Germline V lookup: CDR1 SGDLS, CDR2 YYNGEE. This CDR3 is built from 15 residues. Trimming shortened V by 1 base and J by 3 bases, and 12 bases separated the two germline ends. The CDR3 region is CASSVSLTSTDTQYF. CDR3 in DNA: TGTGCCAGCAGCGTATCACTGACTTCAACAGATACGCAGTATTTT.

The chain links TRBV18 to TRBJ2-3; 7 bases line up with TRBD1. Germline lookup yields CDR1 KGHSH and CDR2 LQKENI. The CDR3 runs to 14 residues. With 3 bases clipped from V and 6 bases from J, the junction kept 6 bases outside the gene matches. As DNA, the CDR3 is TGTGCCAGCTCACCCATGACAGGGTCGGATACGCAGTATTTT. Translated: CASSPMTGSDTQYF.

For the CDR3, the DNA is TGTGCCAGCAGTCCACCGGGACAGGGTATCCACGAGCAGTACTTC. Its translation is CASSPPGQGIHEQYF. The chain links TRBV28 to TRBJ2-7, with TRBD1 identical over 9 bases. Germline V CDR1 and CDR2: MDHEN, SYDVKM. The V and J ends lost 5 bases and 5 bases, in that order; junction bases with no gene match: 10. There are 15 residues in the CDR3.

The chain has TRBV2 and TRBJ1-4; D possibly corresponds to TRBD1 (5 bases). Trimming stripped 8 bases from V and 0 bases from J, with 16 bases between. Germline CDR1 and CDR2: SNHLY and FYNNEI. The CDR3 has 16 residues. As DNA, the CDR3 is TGTGCCAGCGCGGACATAGGACAAGCAACTAATGAAAAACTGTTTTTT. Translating gives CASADIGQATNEKLFF.

This clone has a single count. The J gene is TRBJ2-5, the V gene TRBV7-2; tentatively, D is TRBD2 (5 bases). V was trimmed by 5 bases and J by 8 bases, leaving 18 bases between them. There are 14 residues in the CDR3. Germline values: CDR1 SGHTA, CDR2 FQGNSA. For the CDR3, the DNA is TGTGCCAGCAGCGCGCCCCCCGGACGGGAAACCCAGTACTTC. Amino acid sequence: CASSAPPGRETQYF.